The rows below give T cell receptor beta chains drawn from one sample of a study of neurological immune-mediated disorders. TCRdb analysed the 5' RACE reads with MiXCR anew, one entry per CDR3 protein. Among more than 30,000 distinct CDR3 sequences listed, just under 7.5% were seen once. The sequencing sample was made of CD4+ T cells from blood. These receptors came from a man in his fifties in good health. Both conserved end residues are part of each CDR3. A D gene is named only where the DNA matches it firmly. Only part of the rows carry a size: once, few, many, or a class if the clone is expanded.

cdr3_length: 14; v_call: TRBV20-1; j_call: TRBJ2-7; clone_size: many; d_call: TRBD2; cdr3_nt: TGCAGTGCTAGGTATCTAGCGGTTACCTACGAGCAGTACTTC; cdr3_aa: CSARYLAVTYEQYF
cdr3_length: 14; v_call: TRBV20-1; j_call: TRBJ2-3; clone_size: many; d_call: TRBD1; cdr3_nt: TGCAGTGCTAGCAAGACAGGGTCCACAGATACGCAGTATTTT; cdr3_aa: CSASKTGSTDTQYF
cdr3_length: 16; v_call: TRBV28; j_call: TRBJ2-2; clone_size: many; d_call: .; cdr3_nt: TGTGCCAGCAGACATACAGGGTATCGTAAACCCGGGGAGCTGTTTTTT; cdr3_aa: CASRHTGYRKPGELFF
cdr3_length: 13; v_call: TRBV5-1; j_call: TRBJ2-7; clone_size: many; d_call: TRBD2; cdr3_nt: TGCGCCAGCAGAATAGCGGGCGCCTACGAGCAGTACTTC; cdr3_aa: CASRIAGAYEQYF
cdr3_length: 13; v_call: TRBV29-1; j_call: TRBJ2-2; clone_size: .; d_call: TRBD1; cdr3_nt: TGCAGCGCCGGGACAGGGGACACCGGGGAGCTGTTTTTT; cdr3_aa: CSAGTGDTGELFF
cdr3_length: 15; v_call: TRBV5-1; j_call: TRBJ2-3; clone_size: many; d_call: TRBD2; cdr3_nt: TGCGCCAGCAGCCCTAGCGGGATACGTACAGATACGCAGTATTTT; cdr3_aa: CASSPSGIRTDTQYF
cdr3_length: 13; v_call: TRBV15; j_call: TRBJ2-7; clone_size: many; d_call: .; cdr3_nt: TGTGCCACCAGCCCAGGGGGGGACTACGAGCAGTACTTC; cdr3_aa: CATSPGGDYEQYF
cdr3_length: 14; v_call: TRBV7-2; j_call: TRBJ2-7; clone_size: many; d_call: TRBD2; cdr3_nt: TGTGCCAGCAGCCTCTGGCGGGAGGGATCCGAGCAGTACTTC; cdr3_aa: CASSLWREGSEQYF
cdr3_length: 14; v_call: TRBV9; j_call: TRBJ1-2; clone_size: many; d_call: TRBD1; cdr3_nt: TGTGCCAGCAGCGTAGAGGGACAGGGTGGAGGCTACACCTTC; cdr3_aa: CASSVEGQGGGYTF
cdr3_length: 17; v_call: TRBV7-2; j_call: TRBJ2-7; clone_size: many; d_call: TRBD2; cdr3_nt: TGTGCCAGCAGCTTAGACCTAGCGGGAGGGATCCCCTACGAGCAGTACTTC; cdr3_aa: CASSLDLAGGIPYEQYF
cdr3_length: 14; v_call: TRBV7-2; j_call: TRBJ2-1; clone_size: many; d_call: .; cdr3_nt: TGTGCCAGCAGCTTAGAGCGAGCGGTCGGGGAGCAGTTCTTC; cdr3_aa: CASSLERAVGEQFF
cdr3_length: 11; v_call: TRBV29-1; j_call: TRBJ2-4; clone_size: many; d_call: .; cdr3_nt: TGCAGCGTACGCTTAGCTAACATTCAGTACTTC; cdr3_aa: CSVRLANIQYF
cdr3_length: 12; v_call: TRBV29-1; j_call: TRBJ2-1; clone_size: many; d_call: .; cdr3_nt: TGCAGCGTGTCAGGGGTCTACAATGAGCAGTTCTTC; cdr3_aa: CSVSGVYNEQFF
cdr3_length: 15; v_call: TRBV9; j_call: TRBJ2-7; clone_size: many; d_call: TRBD2; cdr3_nt: TGTGCCAGCAGCGTAGGTCTAGCGGAAACCTACGAGCAGTACTTC; cdr3_aa: CASSVGLAETYEQYF
cdr3_length: 15; v_call: TRBV18; j_call: TRBJ1-4; clone_size: many; d_call: .; cdr3_nt: TGTGCCAGCTCCCCCGTCGGGGGAACTAATGAAAAACTGTTTTTT; cdr3_aa: CASSPVGGTNEKLFF
cdr3_length: 15; v_call: TRBV29-1; j_call: TRBJ2-1; clone_size: .; d_call: TRBD2; cdr3_nt: TGCAGCGTTGAAGAGACGGGAGGCCCCTACAATGAGCAGTTCTTC; cdr3_aa: CSVEETGGPYNEQFF
cdr3_length: 16; v_call: TRBV29-1; j_call: TRBJ2-4; clone_size: many; d_call: TRBD1; cdr3_nt: TGCAGCGTCGCGAGAGAACAGGGGCTAGCCAAAAACATTCAGTACTTC; cdr3_aa: CSVAREQGLAKNIQYF
cdr3_length: 16; v_call: TRBV28; j_call: TRBJ1-4; clone_size: many; d_call: TRBD1; cdr3_nt: TGTGCCAGCAGTTTAATGGCAGGGGGTACTAATGAAAAACTGTTTTTT; cdr3_aa: CASSLMAGGTNEKLFF
cdr3_length: 17; v_call: TRBV28; j_call: TRBJ2-2; clone_size: many; d_call: .; cdr3_nt: TGTGCCAGCAGTTTGAGATTTCGAGCAGGGGAGATCGGGGAGCTGTTTTTT; cdr3_aa: CASSLRFRAGEIGELFF
cdr3_length: 14; v_call: TRBV10-3; j_call: TRBJ2-1; clone_size: many; d_call: .; cdr3_nt: TGTGCCATCAGTCAGGGGCACCCCTACAATGAGCAGTTCTTC; cdr3_aa: CAISQGHPYNEQFF